This TCR beta chain was sequenced during a study of T cells in Graves' hyperthyroidism and ophthalmopathy (dated by TCRdb to about 2019). In terms of the full investigation: Peripheral blood was collected at initial diagnosis, before any treatment. To identify distinguishing TCR V-J signatures, a discovery cohort of 95 to 100 patients was used, comprising 43 with Graves' ophthalmopathy and some 60 with stable Graves' hyperthyroidism. Whether ophthalmopathy could be predicted prospectively was tested in an independent validation cohort made up of roughly 20 hyperthyroidism patients plus 17 patients who later progressed to ophthalmopathy. The roughly 99 discovery patients were divided at random into training and test sets in a 7:3 ratio. Thyroid tissue and blood T-cell repertoires from more than 5 Graves' hyperthyroidism patients were also compared in the study. Once sampling was done, hyperthyroidism patients were given methimazole at a starting dose of 30 mg daily, whereas ophthalmopathy patients were given high-dose intravenous methylprednisolone. According to the paper, TCR Vbeta CDR3 sequencing was carried out on over 130 peripheral blood samples, which came from approximately 41 ophthalmopathy, 80 or so hyperthyroidism and roughly 17 progressor patients. What the study reported, not specific to this receptor: No statistical method was used to fix the sample size in advance, and group allocation was not hidden from the investigators. In validation, the model predicted progression to ophthalmopathy with over 65% sensitivity and around 72% specificity, a median of roughly seven months before onset. Blood samples also contained most of the expanded thyroid clonotypes (frequency above 0.001), which suggests that blood repertoires may reflect thyroid immune responses. Ophthalmopathy was separated from stable hyperthyroidism by a 13 V-J signature model, with around 90% sensitivity and just over 81% specificity obtained in cross-validation and 80%/75% obtained in testing.

In this sample, this clonotype turned up once. What this receptor recognizes is not known. No clone much larger than this one lies a single base away; base qualities are absent. One read represents weak support. The V and J ends are trimmed by 3 bases and 4 bases, leaving 21 bases between them. From the germline V gene (reference sequence), CDR1 is LNHDA and CDR2 is SQIVND. The CDR3 starts with the cysteine, ends with the phenylalanine, and has 18 residues. This entry keeps only the CDR3 DNA: 54 bases, framed from base 1. Stable Graves' hyperthyroidism was defined as the absence of progression to ophthalmopathy over 18 months of follow-up. Hyperthyroidism patients were aged 18 to 65 years and newly diagnosed, with disease duration of less than 2 months. Patients with uncontrolled infections, other autoimmune diseases, pregnancy or lactation were excluded. Clinical symptoms, serum thyroxine and TRAb, thyroid ultrasound, and orbital computed tomography formed the basis for the diagnoses. PBMCs were isolated from 10 ml of fresh peripheral blood by Ficoll-Paque density gradient centrifugation. Trizol reagent was used to extract total RNA, and RNA quality was then checked on an Agilent 2100 Bioanalyzer.

The TCR beta CDR3 regions were amplified from the RNA transcripts. For the first round of RT-PCR on the TCR CDR3, the HTBI primer set was used together with the Qiagen OneStep RT-PCR kit. A second multiplex PCR round built the libraries, followed by size selection and purification. The libraries were sequenced on an Illumina HiSeq2000 using paired-end 100 bp reads. On the study's bioinformatics: Raw data were processed with SOAPnuke, discarding reads with adapters, uncalled bases, mean Phred below 15, or no exact constant-primer or identifier match. COPE v1.2.5 was used to merge the high-quality paired reads, and each unique nucleotide sequence was defined as a clonotype. MiTCR v1.1 was used to align the clonotypes against IMGT TRBV, TRBD and TRBJ reference segments. The analysis included only V-J combinations with a frequency above 0.0001, which together covered roughly 99% of the repertoires. A TCS score was defined as the ratio of F50 (clonal expansion) to E x V (chaos), with BLOSUM62-based TCRdist applied between CDR3 peptides within each V-J. Welch's t-statistics and random forest reduced roughly 530 V-J features to 10 to 15, which were used in a naive Bayes classifier (R e1071). Using fastp at Q25 and MiXCR, TCRdb reprocessed the public reads and kept productive beta chains. Duplicate CDR3 protein sequences are folded into a single record with the most common DNA and genes. The V and J calls here are based on TCRdb, not the publication. This sample gives about 400,000 distinct CDR3 sequences in total; approximately 15% of them show up just once. Of the sample, over 7.5% is held by the ten largest clones.

Sequenced sample: blood. This clonotype was sampled from a woman between 18 and 30 years old with Graves' hyperthyroidism. This sequence uses TRBV19 and TRBJ1-4, and TRBD1 may be the D gene, going by 5 matching bases. DNA sequence: TGTGCCAGTAGTATGTACTTTAGCCGTGGGACCGTTAATGAAAAACTGTTTTTT. This codes for CASSMYFSRGTVNEKLFF.